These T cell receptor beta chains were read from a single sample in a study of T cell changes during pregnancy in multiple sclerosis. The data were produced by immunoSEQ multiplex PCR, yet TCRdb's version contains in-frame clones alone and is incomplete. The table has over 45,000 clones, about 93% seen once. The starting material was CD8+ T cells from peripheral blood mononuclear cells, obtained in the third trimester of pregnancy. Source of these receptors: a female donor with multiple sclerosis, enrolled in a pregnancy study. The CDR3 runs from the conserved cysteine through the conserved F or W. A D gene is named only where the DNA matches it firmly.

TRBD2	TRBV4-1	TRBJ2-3	TGCGCCAGCAGCCCAGTGGGACTAGGAGCAGATACGCAGTATTTT	CASSPVGLGADTQYF
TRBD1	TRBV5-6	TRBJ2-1	TGTGCCAGCAGCTTCTCTAACAGGGGAGATGAGCAGTTCTTC	CASSFSNRGDEQFF
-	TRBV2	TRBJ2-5	TGTGCCAGCAGTGGGACTACCCAGGGAGCGGGCCTCGGTGGAGAGACCCAGTACTTC	CASSGTTQGAGLGGETQYF
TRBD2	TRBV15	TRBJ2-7	TGTGCCACCAGCAAAGAGCGGGAGGGCCTGGACGAGCAGTACTTC	CATSKEREGLDEQYF
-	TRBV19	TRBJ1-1	TGTGCCAGTAGTATTGAAGGGGCCCCTGAAGCTTTCTTT	CASSIEGAPEAFF
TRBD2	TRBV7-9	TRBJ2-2	TGTGCCAGCAACCAGCGGGAGGGTTGGACCGGGGAGCTGTTTTTT	CASNQREGWTGELFF
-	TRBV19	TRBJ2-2	TGTGCCAGTTCGTATACGGGGAACACCGGGGAGCTGTTTTTT	CASSYTGNTGELFF
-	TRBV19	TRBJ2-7	TGTGCCAGTAGTACCCTCCTAAGCTCCTACGAGCAGTACTTC	CASSTLLSSYEQYF
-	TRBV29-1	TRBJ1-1	TGCAGCGTTGTGCGGGGACCTGAAGCTTTCTTT	CSVVRGPEAFF
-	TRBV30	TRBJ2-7	TGTGCCTGGAGTGCCCTCCGGACTCTCGACGAGCAGTACTTC	CAWSALRTLDEQYF
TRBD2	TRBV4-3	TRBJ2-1	TGCGCCAGCAGCCAAGAAGTGGTAGCGGGAGGAATAAGTAATGAGCAGTTCTTC	CASSQEVVAGGISNEQFF
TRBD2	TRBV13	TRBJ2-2	TGTGCCAGCAGCCCTGGGACTAGCGGGAGGGCCGGGGAGCTGTTTTTT	CASSPGTSGRAGELFF
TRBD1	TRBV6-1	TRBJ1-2	TGTGCCAGCAGTGAGGAGAAGATAGGGGGCAGCGCTAACTATGGCTACACCTTC	CASSEEKIGGSANYGYTF
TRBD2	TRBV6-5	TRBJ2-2	TGTGCCAGCAGTTATAAGCGGGAGTTGTACACCGGGGAGCTGTTTTTT	CASSYKRELYTGELFF
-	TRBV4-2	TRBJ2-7	TGTGCCAGCAGCCAAGCCCAGCGAGCTACCTACGAGCAGTACTTC	CASSQAQRATYEQYF
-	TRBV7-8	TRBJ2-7	TGTGCCAGCAGCCCCGGGGTAGGTACTTCCTACGAGCAGTACTTC	CASSPGVGTSYEQYF
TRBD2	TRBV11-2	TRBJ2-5	TGTGCCAGCAGCACGGGACTAGCGGGAGGCGAAGAGACCCAGTACTTC	CASSTGLAGGEETQYF
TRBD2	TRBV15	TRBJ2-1	TGTGCCACCAGCCAGGGACTAGCGGGTAAAAATGAGCAGTTCTTC	CATSQGLAGKNEQFF
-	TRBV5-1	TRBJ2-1	TGCGCCAGCAGCTTGGGTGCGGGCTCCTACAATGAGCAGTTCTTC	CASSLGAGSYNEQFF
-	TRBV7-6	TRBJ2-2	TGTGCCAGCAGCTTAGTCAGAATGGGGCCGGACACCGGGGAGCTGTTTTTT	CASSLVRMGPDTGELFF